These T cell receptor beta chains were read from a single sample in a study of T cells in Graves' hyperthyroidism and ophthalmopathy. From the multiplex PCR reads, TCRdb called clonotypes with MiXCR, one entry per CDR3 protein. The sample holds 300,000 to 450,000 distinct CDR3 sequences, about 16% seen once. The sequenced sample consisted of blood. Every receptor here comes from a woman aged 25 to 39 with Graves' hyperthyroidism. CDR3s include the opening cysteine and the closing phenylalanine or tryptophan. A D gene is named only where the DNA matches it firmly. Where a row states a size, it is once, few, many or the class of an expanded clone; other rows omit it.

V: TRBV28
size: many
J: TRBJ2-3
D: TRBD2
DNA: TGTGCCAGCAGTTTAGCGGGAGCGGGGACAGATACGCAGTATTTT
CDR3: CASSLAGAGTDTQYF

V: TRBV6-2/TRBV6-3
size: NA
J: TRBJ2-7
D: TRBD2
DNA: TGTGCCAGCGAGCGGGGGACTTACGAGCAGTACTTC
CDR3: CASERGTYEQYF

V: TRBV14
size: many
J: TRBJ2-2
D: NA
DNA: TGTGCCAGCAGCCAACTCCAGGGAAGAGGGACCGGGGAGCTGTTTTTT
CDR3: CASSQLQGRGTGELFF

V: TRBV30
size: many
J: TRBJ1-5
D: NA
DNA: TGTGCCTGGGCCGGGACGGAAGCTCAGCCCCAGCATTTT
CDR3: CAWAGTEAQPQHF

V: TRBV12-3/TRBV12-4
size: many
J: TRBJ2-5
D: TRBD1
DNA: TGTGCCAGCGGTGAATCCGGGACAGGGGTAGAGACCCAGTACTTC
CDR3: CASGESGTGVETQYF

V: TRBV2
size: few
J: TRBJ1-5
D: NA
DNA: TGTGCCAGCAAGAGGGGTAATCAGCCCCAGCATTTT
CDR3: CASKRGNQPQHF

V: TRBV30
size: few
J: TRBJ2-3
D: TRBD1
DNA: TGTGCCTGGAGTCCTCTCAGGGGGACCACAGATACGCAGTATTTT
CDR3: CAWSPLRGTTDTQYF

V: TRBV28
size: many
J: TRBJ2-1
D: TRBD2
DNA: TGTGCCAGCAGGCAAAGGGAGAGCCTAGCGGACCGGGACTACAATGAGCAGTTCTTC
CDR3: CASRQRESLADRDYNEQFF

V: TRBV7-8
size: many
J: TRBJ2-7
D: NA
DNA: TGTGCCAGCAGCTTAGGACTTTCCTACGAGCAGTACTTC
CDR3: CASSLGLSYEQYF

V: TRBV28
size: many
J: TRBJ1-6
D: NA
DNA: TGTGCCAGCAGCCGACAAGGGGGTGCACGGGGTTCACCCCTCCACTTT
CDR3: CASSRQGGARGSPLHF

V: TRBV2
size: many
J: TRBJ2-7
D: NA
DNA: TGTGCCAGCAGTGAAAGGGCGCGGAAGGGCTCCTACGAGCAGTACTTC
CDR3: CASSERARKGSYEQYF

V: TRBV6-5
size: few
J: TRBJ2-5
D: TRBD1
DNA: TGTGCCAGCAGTTACTCCACAGGGGGCGCAGAGACCCAGTACTTC
CDR3: CASSYSTGGAETQYF

V: TRBV2
size: many
J: TRBJ1-5
D: NA
DNA: TGTGCCAGCAGTGACGAGATCGGGACTCAGCCCCAGCATTTT
CDR3: CASSDEIGTQPQHF

V: TRBV20-1
size: NA
J: TRBJ2-2
D: NA
DNA: TGCAGTGCTAGAGATCAATTGGTTCTGACCGGGGAGCTGTTTTTT
CDR3: CSARDQLVLTGELFF

V: TRBV5-5
size: NA
J: TRBJ1-3
D: NA
DNA: TGTGCCAGCAGCTTAATAGGACAGTTCTCTGGAAACACCATATATTTT
CDR3: CASSLIGQFSGNTIYF

V: TRBV30
size: few
J: TRBJ1-4
D: TRBD1
DNA: TGTGCCTGGACTCGGATCGGGGGACAGAATGAAAAACTGTTTTTT
CDR3: CAWTRIGGQNEKLFF

V: TRBV24-1
size: NA
J: TRBJ2-5
D: NA
DNA: TGTGCCACCAGTGACACGACCAGGGGGGGGGGAGAGACCCAGTACTTC
CDR3: CATSDTTRGGGETQYF

V: TRBV24-1
size: once
J: TRBJ1-1
D: TRBD1
DNA: TGTGCCACCAGGGAGCAGGGGGTGAGTAGGGCTTTCTTT
CDR3: CATREQGVSRAFF

V: TRBV11-2
size: few
J: TRBJ2-7
D: NA
DNA: TGTGCCAGCAGCCACATCGGTTACGAGCAGTACTTC
CDR3: CASSHIGYEQYF

V: TRBV27
size: NA
J: TRBJ1-5
D: TRBD1
DNA: TGTGCCAGCAGACCGGACAGGGCTTCTGGCAATCAGCCCCAGCATTTT
CDR3: CASRPDRASGNQPQHF